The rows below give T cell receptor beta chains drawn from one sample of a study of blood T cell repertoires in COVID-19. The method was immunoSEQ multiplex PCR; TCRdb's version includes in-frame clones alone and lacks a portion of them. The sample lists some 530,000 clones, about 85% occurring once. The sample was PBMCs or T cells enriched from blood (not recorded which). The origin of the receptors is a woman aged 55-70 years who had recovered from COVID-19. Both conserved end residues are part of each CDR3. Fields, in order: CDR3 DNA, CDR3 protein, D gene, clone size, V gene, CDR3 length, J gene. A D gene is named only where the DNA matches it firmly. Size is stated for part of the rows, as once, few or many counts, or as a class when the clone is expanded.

CDR3 DNA: TGTGCCACCAGGGACAGGGGGGACAATGAGCAGTTCTTC; CDR3 protein: CATRDRGDNEQFF; D gene: TRBD1; clone size: NA; V gene: TRBV24-1; CDR3 length: 13; J gene: TRBJ2-1
CDR3 DNA: TGTGCCAGTAGTCCCGACAGGGGAAACTATGGCTACACCTTC; CDR3 protein: CASSPDRGNYGYTF; D gene: TRBD1; clone size: NA; V gene: TRBV19; CDR3 length: 14; J gene: TRBJ1-2
CDR3 DNA: TGTGCCAGCGCGGGGGATACGCAGTATTTT; CDR3 protein: CASAGDTQYF; D gene: NA; clone size: few; V gene: TRBV11-3; CDR3 length: 10; J gene: TRBJ2-3
CDR3 DNA: TGCAGTGTCGACCGCCTCGGGGAGCAGTTCTTC; CDR3 protein: CSVDRLGEQFF; D gene: NA; clone size: few; V gene: TRBV20-1; CDR3 length: 11; J gene: TRBJ2-1
CDR3 DNA: TGTGCCAGCAGCCAAGGGTGGGACAGGGATGGCTACACCTTC; CDR3 protein: CASSQGWDRDGYTF; D gene: TRBD1; clone size: NA; V gene: TRBV3-1/TRBV3-2; CDR3 length: 14; J gene: TRBJ1-2
CDR3 DNA: TGTGCCAGCAGCTCACGACTAGCGGGGGGGCTGAAGAATGAGCAGTTCTTC; CDR3 protein: CASSSRLAGGLKNEQFF; D gene: TRBD2; clone size: NA; V gene: TRBV7-2; CDR3 length: 17; J gene: TRBJ2-1
CDR3 DNA: TGTGCCAGCAGCTTAGCGGCAGAATATGAGCAGTTCTTC; CDR3 protein: CASSLAAEYEQFF; D gene: NA; clone size: NA; V gene: TRBV7-2; CDR3 length: 13; J gene: TRBJ2-1
CDR3 DNA: TGTGCCAGCACTGGAAGCGCCTTTTACGAGCAGTACTTC; CDR3 protein: CASTGSAFYEQYF; D gene: NA; clone size: NA; V gene: TRBV21-1; CDR3 length: 13; J gene: TRBJ2-7
CDR3 DNA: TGTGCCAGCAGTTACTCCGGGACAGAGAACACTGAAGCTTTCTTT; CDR3 protein: CASSYSGTENTEAFF; D gene: TRBD1; clone size: NA; V gene: TRBV6-5; CDR3 length: 15; J gene: TRBJ1-1
CDR3 DNA: TGTGCCAGCAGCTACGGGCCAGACAGATCCTACGAGCAGTACTTC; CDR3 protein: CASSYGPDRSYEQYF; D gene: NA; clone size: NA; V gene: TRBV11-2; CDR3 length: 15; J gene: TRBJ2-7
CDR3 DNA: TGCGCCAGCAGCCAAGATAGAGGGTTAACCGGGGAGCTGTTTTTT; CDR3 protein: CASSQDRGLTGELFF; D gene: NA; clone size: NA; V gene: TRBV4-1; CDR3 length: 15; J gene: TRBJ2-2
CDR3 DNA: TGTGCCAGCTCAGCGGGAAACACCATATATTTT; CDR3 protein: CASSAGNTIYF; D gene: NA; clone size: NA; V gene: TRBV18; CDR3 length: 11; J gene: TRBJ1-3
CDR3 DNA: TGCGCCAGCAGCGAATCGACTAGCGGGGGTCACAATGAGCAGTTCTTC; CDR3 protein: CASSESTSGGHNEQFF; D gene: TRBD2; clone size: once; V gene: TRBV5-1; CDR3 length: 16; J gene: TRBJ2-1
CDR3 DNA: TGTGCCAGTAGTATAATAGCCTCGAACACCGGGGAGCTGTTTTTT; CDR3 protein: CASSIIASNTGELFF; D gene: NA; clone size: NA; V gene: TRBV19; CDR3 length: 15; J gene: TRBJ2-2
CDR3 DNA: TGTGCCAGCAGTTTAGAGGGCCCTAATGAAAAACTGTTTTTT; CDR3 protein: CASSLEGPNEKLFF; D gene: NA; clone size: NA; V gene: TRBV27; CDR3 length: 14; J gene: TRBJ1-4
CDR3 DNA: TGTGCCAGCAGCCCTGCGCCGTTATCTAGCACAGATACGCAGTATTTT; CDR3 protein: CASSPAPLSSTDTQYF; D gene: NA; clone size: NA; V gene: TRBV7-9; CDR3 length: 16; J gene: TRBJ2-3
CDR3 DNA: TGTGCCATCAGTGAGCAGGGCCCGAACACTGAAGCTTTCTTT; CDR3 protein: CAISEQGPNTEAFF; D gene: NA; clone size: NA; V gene: TRBV10-3; CDR3 length: 14; J gene: TRBJ1-1
CDR3 DNA: TGTGCCAGCAGCTCGACCAGGAATAGCAATCAGCCCCAGCATTTT; CDR3 protein: CASSSTRNSNQPQHF; D gene: NA; clone size: NA; V gene: TRBV7-9; CDR3 length: 15; J gene: TRBJ1-5
CDR3 DNA: TGCGCCAGCAGCTTCGGGACAACGAACTATGGCTACACCTTC; CDR3 protein: CASSFGTTNYGYTF; D gene: NA; clone size: once; V gene: TRBV5-1; CDR3 length: 14; J gene: TRBJ1-2
CDR3 DNA: TGTGCCAGTAGTAACAGGGGGCTGAACACTGAAGCTTTCTTT; CDR3 protein: CASSNRGLNTEAFF; D gene: TRBD1; clone size: NA; V gene: TRBV19; CDR3 length: 14; J gene: TRBJ1-1
CDR3 DNA: TGCAGCTTAAGGATCCGGGACAGGGAACAAGAGACCCAGTACTTC; CDR3 protein: CSLRIRDREQETQYF; D gene: TRBD1; clone size: NA; V gene: TRBV29-1; CDR3 length: 15; J gene: TRBJ2-5
CDR3 DNA: TGTGCCAGCAGACCGGGACAGGCAATCTCTAACTATGGCTACACCTTC; CDR3 protein: CASRPGQAISNYGYTF; D gene: TRBD1; clone size: NA; V gene: TRBV7-9; CDR3 length: 16; J gene: TRBJ1-2
CDR3 DNA: TGTGCCTGGAGTAGTAGGACAGGGGGCTACGAGCAGTACTTC; CDR3 protein: CAWSSRTGGYEQYF; D gene: TRBD1; clone size: NA; V gene: TRBV30; CDR3 length: 14; J gene: TRBJ2-7
CDR3 DNA: TGTGCCAGCAGCGTAGGGAGGGTGGTGAGTCAAGAGACCCAGTACTTC; CDR3 protein: CASSVGRVVSQETQYF; D gene: NA; clone size: NA; V gene: TRBV9; CDR3 length: 16; J gene: TRBJ2-5
CDR3 DNA: TGTGCCAGCAGCGGGACAGGGGGCGACGAGCAGTACTTC; CDR3 protein: CASSGTGGDEQYF; D gene: TRBD1; clone size: NA; V gene: TRBV6-5; CDR3 length: 13; J gene: TRBJ2-7
CDR3 DNA: TGTGCCACCAGTGACGGGACAGGATACCAAGAGACCCAGTACTTC; CDR3 protein: CATSDGTGYQETQYF; D gene: TRBD1; clone size: NA; V gene: TRBV24-1; CDR3 length: 15; J gene: TRBJ2-5
CDR3 DNA: TGTGCCACCAGCAGACCAGACAGGGGGAGGACAGATACGCAGTATTTT; CDR3 protein: CATSRPDRGRTDTQYF; D gene: TRBD1; clone size: once; V gene: TRBV15; CDR3 length: 16; J gene: TRBJ2-3
CDR3 DNA: TGCAGCGTGTACGACAGGGGGTATGAAAAACTGTTTTTT; CDR3 protein: CSVYDRGYEKLFF; D gene: TRBD1; clone size: NA; V gene: TRBV29-1; CDR3 length: 13; J gene: TRBJ1-4